Each of the 11 T cell receptor beta chains below was sequenced from the same sample in a study of cytomegalovirus exposure and HLA in healthy donors. The PCR was carried out with 60 Vbeta primers and 13 Jbeta primers. Clones were sequenced by immunoSEQ multiplex PCR, and TCRdb holds only the in-frame ones, with some missing. In total, the table holds about 120,000 clones. The sample consisted of PBMCs. These receptors all stem from a man aged 18 to 29 in good health and CMV-seronegative.

Concerning this clone: The junction shows a germline mismatch at one end, possibly a read error. The chain joins TRBV7-7 to TRBJ2-1, with 11 bases lining up with TRBD2. Germline-derived CDR1 and CDR2 are SSHAT and FNYEAQ (reference sequence). CDR3 length equals 15 residues. CDR3 sequence (DNA): TGTGCTAGCAGCCGAGGGACTAGCGGTAACAATGAGCAGTTCTTC. Translation: CASSRGTSGNNEQFF.

The chain uses TRBV6-1 and TRBJ2-3; 7 bases fit TRBD2. The CDR3 totals 15 residues. The J segment lost 4 bases and the V segment lost 7 bases, leaving 11 bases of the junction unmatched. Germline V lookup: CDR1 MNHNS, CDR2 SASEGT. DNA for the CDR3: TGTGCCAGCAACAAAGTTCGGGGGAGGGCAGATACGCAGTATTTT. Its translation: CASNKVRGRADTQYF.

CDR3 amino acids: CASRRDRISGNTIYF. The CDR3 bases are TGTGCCAGCAGACGCGACAGGATATCGGGAAACACCATATATTTT. V usage is TRBV28 and J usage is TRBJ1-3, with D maybe TRBD1 (6 bases). Between the trimmed V and J ends, which lost 6 bases and 4 bases, there was a span of 16 bases. Germline CDR1 and CDR2: MDHEN and SYDVKM. This CDR3 spans 15 amino acids.

The chain is built from TRBV19 and TRBJ1-5, with 8 bases lining up with TRBD1. Germline V gene sequence: CDR1 LNHDA, CDR2 SQIVND (reference sequence). The CDR3 has 14 amino acids. Germline trimming cut 5 bases from V and 4 bases from J; bases unmatched to any gene: 4. The CDR3 DNA sequence: TGTGCCAGTAGTGTCCAGGGGGCGAATCAGCCCCAGCATTTT. Translating it yields CASSVQGANQPQHF.

V usage is TRBV27 and J usage is TRBJ2-1; TRBD2 matches at 9 bases. The CDR3 sequence is 18 residues long. Germline V lookup: CDR1 MNHEY, CDR2 SMNVEV (reference sequence). The ends lost 2 bases at V and 0 bases at J; junction bases unmatched: 8. The chain's CDR3 is CASSLASGAVSSYNEQFF. CDR3 nucleotides: TGTGCCAGCAGTTTAGCTAGCGGGGCTGTGAGCTCCTACAATGAGCAGTTCTTC.

The rearrangement joins TRBV4-3 to TRBJ1-6; 7 bases match TRBD1. V was pared by 1 base and J by 7 bases, with 7 bases of the junction left unmatched. The CDR3 is 16 amino acids. Per germline, CDR1 LGHNA and CDR2 YSLEER. CDR3 sequence reads: CASSQVDRVANSPLHF. CDR3 DNA sequence: TGCGCCAGCAGCCAAGTCGACAGGGTCGCCAATTCACCCCTCCACTTT.

The V gene is TRBV5-1, the J gene TRBJ2-7; TRBD2 agrees at 10 bases. V was pared by 2 bases and J by 3 bases, with 5 bases of the junction left unmatched. Germline V gene data show CDR1 as SGHRS and CDR2 as YFSETQ. The CDR3 runs to 15 residues. DNA for the CDR3: TGCGCCAGCAGCTTAGCGGGGGGGGGTCTCTACGAGCAGTACTTC. The encoded protein is CASSLAGGGLYEQYF.

The chain carries TRBV5-1 and TRBJ2-5, with 9 bases lining up with TRBD1. The last part of the DNA fits TRBJ2-7 better; the J call may be wrong. Germline V gives CDR1 SGHRS, CDR2 YFSETQ. CDR3 length: 14 residues. CDR3: CASSLAQGAHEQYF. The CDR3, as DNA: TGCGCCAGCAGCTTGGCACAGGGGGCCCACGAGCAGTACTTC.

The gene calls are TRBV14 and TRBJ1-1, with D possibly TRBD1 on 5 matching bases. V lost 2 bases to trimming and J lost 6 bases, with 10 bases between them. The V gene's germline CDR1 is SGHDN and CDR2 FVKESK. This CDR3 contains 13 residues. The CDR3 nucleotides are TGTGCCAGCAGCCAATTCCCAGGGTCTGAAGCTTTCTTT. Translating gives CASSQFPGSEAFF.

The rearrangement uses TRBV5-6 and TRBJ1-1, with TRBD1 matching 8 bases. V was pared by 0 bases and J by 4 bases, with 2 bases of the junction left unmatched. The CDR3 contains 14 residues. Germline V CDR1 and CDR2: SGHDT, YYEEEE. The CDR3 nucleotides read TGTGCCAGCAGCTTGGACAGGGGGAGCACTGAAGCTTTCTTT. It is translated as CASSLDRGSTEAFF.

The J gene is TRBJ1-2, the V gene TRBV6-6; 7 bases line up with TRBD1. After removal of 5 bases from V and 8 bases from J, the junction contained 8 bases not matched to a gene. This CDR3 has 13 amino acids. Germline CDR1 and CDR2: MNHNY and SVGAGI (reference sequence). The CDR3 reads CASSILTGVGYTF. The CDR3 bases are TGTGCCAGCAGTATCCTCACAGGGGTCGGCTACACCTTC.